The 31 T cell receptor beta chains presented below share a single source sample, sequenced in a study of cytomegalovirus exposure and HLA in healthy donors. The primer mix had 60 Vbeta and 13 Jbeta primers. Produced via immunoSEQ multiplex PCR; TCRdb's table is partial and in-frame only. The table shows fewer than 300,000 clones, with 86% occurring only once. The sequencing input was PBMCs. All receptors derive from a man in his forties in good health and CMV-seropositive.

This sequence joins TRBV28 and TRBJ2-2, with D possibly being TRBD1 (5 bases). The germline V gene encodes CDR1 MDHEN and CDR2 SYDVKM. The V end was cut by 3 bases, the J end by 4 bases, with 9 bases between. The CDR3 has 14 residues. The CDR3 region is CASSLPQGTGELFF. The DNA of the CDR3 is TGTGCCAGCAGTTTGCCCCAGGGCACCGGGGAGCTGTTTTTT.

The rearrangement uses TRBV27 and TRBJ2-3; no definite D call. Trimming stripped 6 bases from V and 0 bases from J, with 4 bases between. The CDR3 consists of 12 residues. CDR1 is MNHEY and CDR2 is SMNVEV in the germline V gene (reference sequence). The chain's CDR3 is CASRTSTDTQYF. As DNA, the CDR3 is TGTGCCAGCAGAACTAGCACAGATACGCAGTATTTT.

On this clone itself: The sample has other DNA sequences that encode this CDR3 too. The CDR3 region has the DNA TGTGCCAGCAGCAGGACTGGCTACGAGCAGTACTTC. Its protein product is CASSRTGYEQYF. The genes are TRBV7-9 and TRBJ2-7, with a possible D match to TRBD2 (5 bases). CDR3 length: 12 residues. Germline V gene lookup returns CDR1 SEHNR and CDR2 FQNEAQ (reference sequence). V was pared by 5 bases and J by 3 bases, with 8 bases between.

The V gene is TRBV11-2, the J gene TRBJ2-7; tentative D call: TRBD1 (5 bases). There are 15 residues in the CDR3. The germline V and J ends were trimmed by 5 bases and 0 bases, with 14 bases remaining between them. Germline CDR1 SGHAT, CDR2 FQNNGV. The CDR3 reads CASSVTDDSSYEQYF. In nucleotides, the CDR3 is TGTGCCAGCAGCGTAACGGACGACAGCTCCTACGAGCAGTACTTC.

CDR3 sequence: CASGTLREGWRKLFF. For the CDR3, the DNA is TGTGCCAGTGGCACCCTCCGAGAGGGCTGGCGAAAACTGTTTTTT. The rearrangement links TRBV19 to TRBJ1-4, with unresolved D. Germline CDR1 LNHDA, CDR2 SQIVND (reference sequence). The V end lost 8 bases, the J end lost 10 bases, and 23 bases lay between the germline ends. The CDR3 is made up of 15 amino acids. Based on the CDR3 plus reference TRBV19 and TRBJ1-4, the full variable domain is DGGITQSPKYLFRKEGQNVTLSCEQNLNHDAMYWYRQDPGQGLRLIYYSQIVNDFQKGDIAEGYSVSREKKESFPLTVTSAQKNPTAFYLCASGTLREGWRKLFFGSGTQLSVL.

This clone was seen once. The J gene is TRBJ2-7, the V gene TRBV6-5, with TRBD1 identical over 7 bases. The germline V gene encodes CDR1 MNHEY and CDR2 SVGAGI. The CDR3 has 14 residues. Unmatched junction bases numbered 10, after V lost 5 bases and J lost 6 bases. This CDR3 is CASSVKEGASEQYF. CDR3 coding DNA: TGTGCCAGCAGTGTTAAAGAGGGGGCAAGCGAGCAGTACTTC.

This clone has only one observation. This specimen includes other DNA sequences encoding the same CDR3. This chain uses TRBV29-1 with TRBJ1-2, with 9 bases aligning to TRBD1. The CDR3 consists of 13 residues. Germline V gene data show CDR1 as SQVTM and CDR2 as ANQGSEA. V dropped 3 bases and J dropped 6; count of bases not matched to a gene: 5. The chain's CDR3 is CSVEGQGADGYTF. DNA of the CDR3: TGCAGCGTTGAGGGACAGGGTGCGGATGGCTACACCTTC. Full variable domain (remainder filled in from reference TRBV29-1 and TRBJ1-2): SAVISQKPSRDICQRGTSLTIQCQVDSQVTMMFWYRQQPGQSLTLIATANQGSEATYESGFVIDKFPISRPNLTFSTLTVSNMSPEDSSIYLCSVEGQGADGYTFGSGTRLTVV.

This clone was counted between two and nine times. The rearrangement joins TRBV6-6 to TRBJ2-7; 7 bases match TRBD1. V lost 5 bases, J lost 3 bases, and 7 bases stayed unmatched. The CDR3 is 14 amino acids. Per the germline V gene, CDR1 is MNHNY and CDR2 is SVGAGI (reference sequence). For the CDR3, the DNA is TGTGCCAGCAGTCGGGACAGAACCTACTACGAGCAGTACTTC. Protein sequence: CASSRDRTYYEQYF.

The V gene is TRBV6-6, the J gene TRBJ2-2; 7 nucleotides match TRBD1. Per germline, CDR1 MNHNY and CDR2 SVGAGI (reference sequence). The CDR3 extends over 16 amino acids. The V gene end was trimmed by 0 bases and the J gene end by 0 bases; junction bases not matched to a gene: 1. CDR3 nucleotide sequence: TGTGCCAGCAGTTACTCGGGACAGTCGAACACCGGGGAGCTGTTTTTT. It translates to CASSYSGQSNTGELFF.

The chain employs TRBV5-4 and TRBJ2-1; TRBD1 agrees at 8 bases. The CDR3 is 20 amino acids. Per germline, CDR1 SGHNT and CDR2 YYREEE (reference sequence). Losses at the gene ends were 0 bases for V and 9 bases for J; bases not matched to a gene: 23. CDR3 sequence: CASSLEPGTGRLTSGGEQFF. The CDR3 region has the DNA TGTGCCAGCAGCTTGGAACCCGGGACAGGACGATTAACTTCCGGTGGTGAGCAGTTCTTC. Looking up the rest from reference TRBV5-4 and TRBJ2-1 gives the full variable domain: ETGVTQSPTHLIKTRGQQVTLRCSSQSGHNTVSWYQQALGQGPQFIFQYYREEENGRGNFPPRFSGLQFPNYSSELNVNALELDDSALYLCASSLEPGTGRLTSGGEQFFGPGTRLTVL.

The chain combines TRBV18 with TRBJ1-4; D might be TRBD1 (6 bases). The V end lost 3 bases, the J end lost 8 bases, and 13 bases lay between the germline ends. The CDR3 consists of 14 residues. Germline-derived CDR1 and CDR2 are KGHSH and LQKENI. Here the CDR3 reads CASSPPGGSEKLFF. Here the CDR3 DNA reads TGTGCCAGCTCACCGCCGGGGGGCAGCGAAAAACTGTTTTTT.

The CDR3 spells CSVLGTGGNTEAFF. In DNA, the CDR3 is TGCAGCGTGCTCGGGACAGGGGGCAACACTGAAGCTTTCTTT. The rearrangement links TRBV29-1 to TRBJ1-1; 12 positions agree with TRBD1. The CDR3 covers 14 residues. V trimming: 6 bases; J trimming: 2 bases; junction bases outside the gene matches: 4. Germline lookup yields CDR1 SQVTM and CDR2 ANQGSEA.

Notes on this clone: Additional DNA sequences in this sample encode the identical CDR3. The chain combines TRBV28 with TRBJ2-1, with 12 bases aligning to TRBD2. V trimming: 5 bases; J trimming: 5 bases; junction bases outside the gene matches: 7. CDR3 size: 16 residues. Germline V gives CDR1 MDHEN, CDR2 SYDVKM. CDR3 coding DNA: TGTGCCAGCAGTCTCGGACTAGCGGGATCCCACAATGAGCAGTTCTTC. The encoded protein is CASSLGLAGSHNEQFF.

The chain has TRBV30 and TRBJ1-2; 7 bases map to TRBD1. The V gene's germline CDR1 is GTSNPN and CDR2 SVGIG (reference sequence). The CDR3 consists of 13 residues. Trimming cost V 0 bases and J 3 bases; bases outside gene matches: 1. As DNA, the CDR3 is TGTGCCTGGAGTGTACAGGGGTACTATGGCTACACCTTC. It is translated as CAWSVQGYYGYTF. The full variable domain, completed using reference TRBV30 and TRBJ1-2, is SQTIHQWPATLVQPVGSPLSLECTVEGTSNPNLYWYRQAAGRGLQLLFYSVGIGQISSEVPQNLSASRPQDRQFILSSKKLLLSDSGFYLCAWSVQGYYGYTFGSGTRLTVV.

The rearrangement links TRBV18 to TRBJ2-7; 9 bases fit TRBD2. V lost 6 bases, J lost 5 bases, and 8 bases stayed unmatched. The germline V gene has CDR1 KGHSH and CDR2 LQKENI. There are 14 residues in the CDR3. The CDR3 spells CASSPNLAGDEQYF. DNA for the CDR3: TGTGCCAGCTCCCCGAACTTAGCGGGAGACGAGCAGTACTTC.

The rearrangement links TRBV28 to TRBJ2-6, with 8 bases that match TRBD1. Germline V gives CDR1 MDHEN, CDR2 SYDVKM. V shed 4 bases, J shed 0 bases, and the junction held 17 bases outside the gene matches. The CDR3 is 21 amino acids. The CDR3 region has the DNA TGTGCCAGCAGTTATCTTCAGGGGGCTGTAGGAGGCAACTCTGGGGCCAACGTCCTGACTTTC. Protein product: CASSYLQGAVGGNSGANVLTF.

This chain uses TRBV2 with TRBJ1-2, with D possibly matching TRBD1 (5 bases). V lost 3 bases to trimming and J lost 6 bases, with 14 bases between them. This CDR3 is built from 14 residues. Looked up from germline, CDR1 is SNHLY and CDR2 is FYNNEI. As DNA, the CDR3 is TGTGCCAGCAGTGACCTCAGGGTGGGGAATGGCTACACCTTC. It is translated as CASSDLRVGNGYTF.

The chain combines TRBV6-5 with TRBJ2-5; possible D gene TRBD1, 5 bases. The CDR3 covers 13 residues. Germline V gene data show CDR1 as MNHEY and CDR2 as SVGAGI. Trimming shortened V by 6 bases and J by 3 bases, and 11 bases separated the two germline ends. The CDR3 region has the DNA TGTGCCAGCAGCCAGGGTCTAAAAGAGACCCAGTACTTC. Translation gives CASSQGLKETQYF.

The CDR3 region is CASSIAGGNSYNEQFF. CDR3 nucleotides: TGTGCCAGTAGTATCGCGGGCGGGAACTCCTACAATGAGCAGTTCTTC. The rearrangement links TRBV19 to TRBJ2-1; tentative D call: TRBD2 (6 bases). CDR1 LNHDA and CDR2 SQIVND come from the germline V gene (reference sequence). The germline V and J ends were trimmed by 3 bases and 0 bases, with 12 bases remaining between them. This CDR3 has 16 residues.

The chain is built from TRBV19 and TRBJ1-5; 7 positions agree with TRBD1. This CDR3 is 15 amino acids long. The germline gives CDR1 LNHDA, CDR2 SQIVND (reference sequence). Trimming cost V 7 bases and J 4 bases; bases outside gene matches: 10. CDR3 sequence: CASTFWDRRNQPQHF. In nucleotides, the CDR3 is TGTGCCAGTACCTTCTGGGACAGACGGAATCAGCCCCAGCATTTT.

As regards this clone: Being one base from a much bigger clone, this may be a read error. The rearrangement joins TRBV7-3 to TRBJ1-1; the D gene is possibly TRBD1 (5 bases). The V gene's germline CDR1 is SGHTA and CDR2 FQGTGA. V lost 3 bases, J lost 1 base, and 6 bases lay in between. The CDR3 consists of 13 residues. CDR3 sequence (DNA): TGTGCCAGCAGCTTCCAGGGGAACACTGAAGCTTTCTTT. Its protein is CASSFQGNTEAFF.

The chain combines TRBV11-3 with TRBJ2-2; 7 bases are a match to TRBD2. Germline values: CDR1 SGHNT, CDR2 YENEEA. The CDR3 totals 18 residues. With 1 base clipped from V and 4 bases from J, the junction kept 12 bases outside the gene matches. This CDR3 reads CASSLGALLATSTGELFF. The CDR3 bases are TGTGCCAGCAGCTTAGGGGCCCTACTAGCGACGAGCACCGGGGAGCTGTTTTTT.

The gene calls are TRBV2 and TRBJ2-3; D might be TRBD1 (8 bases). V gave up 5 bases and J gave up 1 base, with 16 bases separating them. The germline CDR1 and CDR2 sequences are SNHLY and FYNNEI. The CDR3 spans 16 residues. The CDR3 DNA reads TGTGCCAGCAGTTACAGGACAGGGAGGGGCACAGATACGCAGTATTTT. Translated: CASSYRTGRGTDTQYF.

The J gene is TRBJ2-3, the V gene TRBV28, with 13 bases aligning to TRBD2. The CDR3 has 16 amino acids. CDR1 and CDR2 (germline): MDHEN, SYDVKM. Trimming took 7 bases from V and 11 from J; bases not matched to a gene: 15. This CDR3 is CASTKKGTSGAERQYF. CDR3 DNA sequence: TGTGCCAGCACCAAGAAGGGGACTAGCGGGGCGGAGAGGCAGTATTTT.

This chain links TRBV15 with TRBJ2-7; 12 nucleotides match TRBD2. The J segment lost 2 bases and the V segment lost 3 bases, leaving 8 bases of the junction unmatched. This CDR3 is built from 17 residues. The germline V gene has CDR1 LNHNV and CDR2 YYDKDF (reference sequence). CDR3 amino acids: CATSRDRASGRAYEQYF. CDR3 bases: TGTGCCACCAGCAGGGACAGGGCTAGCGGGAGGGCCTACGAGCAGTACTTC. Based on the CDR3 plus reference TRBV15 and TRBJ2-7, the full variable domain is DAMVIQNPRYQVTQFGKPVTLSCSQTLNHNVMYWYQQKSSQAPKLLFHYYDKDFNNEADTPDNFQSRRPNTSFCFLDIRSPGLGDTAMYLCATSRDRASGRAYEQYFGPGTRLTVT.

The chain is built from TRBV9 and TRBJ1-5; D gene ambiguous. CDR1 and CDR2 from the germline V gene are SGDLS and YYNGEE. V was trimmed by 4 bases and J by 9 bases, leaving 14 bases between them. CDR3 length: 13 amino acids. CDR3 nucleotides: TGTGCCAGCAGCCCGCGACCCCGGGGGCCCCAGCATTTT. As protein: CASSPRPRGPQHF.

J is TRBJ2-7 and V is TRBV5-8; possible D gene TRBD1, 5 bases. Germline-derived CDR1 and CDR2 are SGHTS and YDEGEE. The ends were cut back, 7 bases at V and 5 bases at J, with 28 bases in the middle. The CDR3 covers 17 residues. CDR3 sequence (DNA): TGTGCCAGCGAGCACGCTCCGGTGGCTTACAGGAACCACGAGCAGTACTTC. This gives the protein CASEHAPVAYRNHEQYF.

J is TRBJ2-7 and V is TRBV29-1; perhaps TRBD2 as D (6 bases). The germline CDR1 and CDR2 sequences are SQVTM and ANQGSEA. This CDR3 contains 16 residues. V was cut by 3 bases and J by 6 bases, with 24 bases left in between. The CDR3 DNA follows: TGCAGCGTTGAGACGATCTTTAGGGACTTTCCCTGCGAGCAGTACTTC. Translated, it gives CSVETIFRDFPCEQYF.

The V gene is TRBV2, the J gene TRBJ2-7; a possible D gene is TRBD2 (5 bases). Germline assignment: CDR1 SNHLY and CDR2 FYNNEI. This CDR3 region has 12 residues. The V end was cut by 7 bases, the J end by 6 bases, with 13 bases between. CDR3 bases: TGTGCCAGCATCGCGGGTCTCGCCGAGCAGTACTTC. Translation: CASIAGLAEQYF. Combining the CDR3 with reference TRBV2 and TRBJ2-7 gives the whole variable domain EPEVTQTPSHQVTQMGQEVILRCVPISNHLYFYWYRQILGQKVEFLVSFYNNEISEKSEIFDDQFSVERPDGSNFTLKIRSTKLEDSAMYFCASIAGLAEQYFGPGTRLTVT.

This clone came up a few times. The chain recombines TRBV19 with TRBJ2-5; no clear D. Germline-derived CDR1 and CDR2 are LNHDA and SQIVND (reference sequence). This CDR3 has 13 residues. V was pared by 5 bases and J by 5 bases, with 12 bases between. CDR3: CASSVRRGETQYF. The CDR3 nucleotides are TGTGCCAGTAGTGTGCGGAGAGGCGAGACCCAGTACTTC.

The gene calls are TRBV11-3 and TRBJ2-7, with 7 positions matching TRBD1. There are 16 residues in the CDR3. The V gene's germline CDR1 is SGHNT and CDR2 YENEEA. V was pared by 0 bases and J by 6 bases, with 11 bases of the junction left unmatched. The CDR3 is CASSLDQADRDREQYF. The CDR3 DNA reads TGTGCCAGCAGCTTAGATCAGGCTGACAGGGATCGCGAGCAGTACTTC. Together with reference TRBV11-3 and TRBJ2-7, the CDR3 gives the full variable domain: EAGVVQSPRYKIIEKKQPVAFWCNPISGHNTLYWYLQNLGQGPELLIRYENEEAVDDSQLPKDRFSAERLKGVDSTLKIQPAELGDSAVYLCASSLDQADRDREQYFGPGTRLTVT.